One sample yielded the 20 T cell receptor beta chains listed below, sequenced in a study of shared clonotypes between healthy human individuals. Profiled with immunoSEQ multiplex PCR; TCRdb holds only in-frame clones, not every one. Seen here are about 680,000 clones, approximately 79% observed once, and the top ten hold over 1.5%. Sequenced sample: memory CD4+ T cells sorted from blood. The subset denotes: CD45RA-negative fraction. Source of these receptors: a young woman in good health.

The rearrangement joins TRBV19 to TRBJ1-5; D is uncertain. The V end lost 3 bases, the J end lost 9 bases, and 12 bases lay between the germline ends. The CDR3 has 13 amino acids. CDR1 and CDR2 (germline): LNHDA, SQIVND (reference sequence). The CDR3 is CASSMPTDGPQHF. The DNA of the CDR3 is TGTGCCAGTAGTATGCCGACCGACGGGCCCCAGCATTTT.

The chain has TRBV11-3 and TRBJ2-3, with D possibly being TRBD2 (5 bases). The germline CDR1 and CDR2 sequences are SGHNT and YENEEA. Trimming removed 5 bases at V and 1 base at J, with 13 bases between. There are 15 residues in the CDR3. CDR3 sequence reads: CASSQGLAGTDTQYF. The DNA for the CDR3 is TGTGCCAGCAGCCAAGGGCTAGCCGGCACAGATACGCAGTATTTT.

J is TRBJ1-1 and V is TRBV5-1, with TRBD1 as a possible D gene (5 bases). V gave up 1 base and J gave up 3 bases, with 19 bases separating them. The CDR3 totals 17 residues. From germline, CDR1 is SGHRS and CDR2 YFSETQ. The CDR3 protein is CASSLLSQGMGHTEAFF. CDR3 DNA: TGCGCCAGCAGCTTGTTATCTCAGGGAATGGGGCACACTGAAGCTTTCTTT.

V and J are TRBV28 and TRBJ1-2, with 7 bases lining up with TRBD1. Losses at the gene ends were 3 bases for V and 8 bases for J; bases not matched to a gene: 9. Germline assignment: CDR1 MDHEN and CDR2 SYDVKM. The CDR3 runs to 14 residues. CDR3 DNA: TGTGCCAGCAGTTTGGGCATTAGGGGGCGCGGCTACACCTTC. Protein product: CASSLGIRGRGYTF.

This clone appeared once. This chain connects TRBV28 to TRBJ1-2; maybe TRBD1 (5 bases). The CDR3 has 16 amino acids. Germline CDR1 and CDR2: MDHEN and SYDVKM. V was shortened by 6 bases and J by 4 bases, with 21 bases between the two germline ends. This CDR3 is CASRGPRDVAFYGYTF. In DNA, the CDR3 is TGTGCCAGCAGGGGACCGAGGGACGTAGCCTTCTATGGCTACACCTTC.

This clone was recorded only once. The chain links TRBV18 to TRBJ2-5; TRBD2 matches 15 bases. The V segment lost 3 bases and the J segment 3 bases; nucleotides outside the gene matches: 2. Germline CDR1 and CDR2: KGHSH and LQKENI. This CDR3 has 16 amino acids. Here the CDR3 DNA reads TGTGCCAGCTCACCGGGACTAGCGGGAGGAAAAGAGACCCAGTACTTC. As protein: CASSPGLAGGKETQYF. Full variable domain (outside the CDR3, taken from reference TRBV18 and TRBJ2-5): NAGVMQNPRHLVRRRGQEARLRCSPMKGHSHVYWYRQLPEEGLKFMVYLQKENIIDESGMPKERFSAEFPKEGPSILRIQQVVRGDSAAYFCASSPGLAGGKETQYFGPGTRLLVL.

The J gene is TRBJ2-1, the V gene TRBV28; 14 nucleotides match TRBD2. The CDR3 covers 16 residues. The germline V gene encodes CDR1 MDHEN and CDR2 SYDVKM. V dropped 4 bases and J dropped 8; count of bases not matched to a gene: 7. CDR3 protein: CASSSSGLAGVYEQFF. In DNA form, the CDR3 reads TGTGCCAGCAGTTCGTCGGGACTAGCGGGAGTCTATGAGCAGTTCTTC.

This chain links TRBV5-1 with TRBJ2-7; 10 bases match TRBD2. J was trimmed by 0 bases and V by 2 bases; bases with no gene match: 5. In germline, CDR1 is SGHRS, CDR2 YFSETQ. This CDR3 region has 16 residues. CDR3 in DNA: TGCGCCAGCAGCTTAGCGGGAGGGCAAAGCTCCTACGAGCAGTACTTC. The encoded protein is CASSLAGGQSSYEQYF.

This clone has just one count. The chain links TRBV6-5 to TRBJ2-7; D may be TRBD1 (5 bases). The CDR3 sequence is 15 residues long. V lost 0 bases and J 2 bases, leaving 11 bases between the germline ends. Germline CDR1 is MNHEY and CDR2 is SVGAGI. The CDR3 DNA reads TGTGCCAGCAGTTACTCGACAGCTCCGGCCTACGAGCAGTACTTC. This codes for CASSYSTAPAYEQYF.

The chain is built from TRBV5-1 and TRBJ2-7, with D possibly being TRBD2 (6 bases). Trimming shortened V by 4 bases and J by 2 bases, and 7 bases separated the two germline ends. The CDR3 runs 12 residues. Germline CDR1 and CDR2: SGHRS and YFSETQ. CDR3 protein: CASSAGPYEQYF. CDR3 coding DNA: TGCGCCAGCAGCGCGGGACCCTACGAGCAGTACTTC.

This rearrangement joins TRBV15 to TRBJ1-2, with D unclear. Per germline, CDR1 LNHNV and CDR2 YYDKDF (reference sequence). This CDR3 has 12 residues. V was trimmed by 3 bases and J by 3 bases, leaving 5 bases between them. The CDR3 is CATSSRDYGYTF. CDR3 DNA sequence: TGTGCCACCAGCAGCCGTGACTATGGCTACACCTTC.

V and J are TRBV6-1 and TRBJ2-3; 8 positions match TRBD1. The germline gives CDR1 MNHNS, CDR2 SASEGT. V lost 5 bases to trimming and J lost 4 bases; unmatched junction nucleotides: 8. The CDR3 spans 15 residues. CDR3 sequence: CASSTNRGWADTQYF. Here the CDR3 DNA reads TGTGCCAGCAGTACCAACAGGGGGTGGGCAGATACGCAGTATTTT.

This clone was found once. The chain has TRBV11-2 and TRBJ1-1; TRBD1 is a possible D gene (5 bases). Per germline, CDR1 SGHAT and CDR2 FQNNGV. V dropped 6 bases and J dropped 0 bases, with 8 bases sitting between them. CDR3 size: 13 residues. The CDR3 DNA sequence: TGTGCCAGCAGGCTAGGGGTGAACACTGAAGCTTTCTTT. Translating it yields CASRLGVNTEAFF.

This clone has more than one count but fewer than ten. Other DNA sequences in the same sample also yield this CDR3. The J gene is TRBJ1-3, the V gene TRBV7-9; TRBD1 agrees at 7 bases. In germline, CDR1 is SEHNR, CDR2 FQNEAQ (reference sequence). The CDR3 has 14 amino acids. V lost 6 bases, J lost 2 bases, and 4 bases stayed unmatched. The CDR3 coding sequence is TGTGCCAGCAGTACTACAGGGGCTGGAAACACCATATATTTT. Translated, it gives CASSTTGAGNTIYF.

Points on this clone: Additional DNA sequences in this sample encode the identical CDR3. J is TRBJ1-4 and V is TRBV5-1; possibly TRBD1 for D (5 bases). The CDR3 extends over 14 amino acids. Germline V CDR1 and CDR2: SGHRS, YFSETQ. Trimming removed 5 bases at V and 3 bases at J, with 11 bases between. The CDR3 DNA is TGCGCCAGCAGGCAGGGAGGTTCTAATGAAAAACTGTTTTTT. It translates to CASRQGGSNEKLFF.

J is TRBJ1-2 and V is TRBV7-9, with D possibly being TRBD1 (5 bases). Trimming removed 5 bases from V and 9 bases from J, with 13 bases in between. This CDR3 has 12 amino acids. Looked up from germline, CDR1 is SEHNR and CDR2 is FQNEAQ (reference sequence). CDR3 nucleotides: TGTGCCAGCAGCCCGGATAGGGGTAGCTACACCTTC. Translating gives CASSPDRGSYTF.

The rearrangement uses TRBV2 and TRBJ2-1, with D unresolved. The V end lost 9 bases, the J end lost 0 bases, and 6 bases lay between the germline ends. The CDR3 is 12 residues long. Germline-derived CDR1 and CDR2 are SNHLY and FYNNEI. The CDR3 bases are TGTGCCAGTCAAAGCTCCTACAATGAGCAGTTCTTC. The encoded protein is CASQSSYNEQFF. The variable domain in full, with the rest retrieved from reference TRBV2 and TRBJ2-1, is EPEVTQTPSHQVTQMGQEVILRCVPISNHLYFYWYRQILGQKVEFLVSFYNNEISEKSEIFDDQFSVERPDGSNFTLKIRSTKLEDSAMYFCASQSSYNEQFFGPGTRLTVL.

Concerning this clone itself: A much larger clonotype is one base distant, so this may be a read error. V and J are TRBV5-2 and TRBJ2-6; TRBD2, the table's D call, was not compared with the DNA. TRBV5-2 is classified as a pseudogene. This CDR3 comprises 18 residues. CDR3 sequence: CASSQNSHGESGANVLTF. The CDR3 region has the DNA TGTGCCAGCAGCCAAAACAGTCACGGGGAATCTGGGGCCAACGTCCTGACTTTC.

This clone was seen at least ten times. The chain carries TRBV15 and TRBJ2-7; 8 positions match TRBD1. The CDR3 is 15 amino acids. Germline V gene sequence: CDR1 LNHNV, CDR2 YYDKDF (reference sequence). The junction had 9 bases not matched to a gene; V was cut back by 5 bases and J by 3 bases. The CDR3 is CATSRRQGLIYEQYF. The CDR3 nucleotides are TGTGCCACCAGCCGTCGACAGGGGCTCATCTACGAGCAGTACTTC.

V is TRBV5-1 and J is TRBJ1-5, with a weak D call TRBD1 (5 bases). V was clipped by 0 bases and J by 3 bases, with 10 bases between them. Germline assignment: CDR1 SGHRS and CDR2 YFSETQ. CDR3 length equals 15 residues. The CDR3 nucleotides read TGCGCCAGCAGCTTGGGATCGGGGGTCAATCAGCCCCAGCATTTT. Translated, it gives CASSLGSGVNQPQHF.